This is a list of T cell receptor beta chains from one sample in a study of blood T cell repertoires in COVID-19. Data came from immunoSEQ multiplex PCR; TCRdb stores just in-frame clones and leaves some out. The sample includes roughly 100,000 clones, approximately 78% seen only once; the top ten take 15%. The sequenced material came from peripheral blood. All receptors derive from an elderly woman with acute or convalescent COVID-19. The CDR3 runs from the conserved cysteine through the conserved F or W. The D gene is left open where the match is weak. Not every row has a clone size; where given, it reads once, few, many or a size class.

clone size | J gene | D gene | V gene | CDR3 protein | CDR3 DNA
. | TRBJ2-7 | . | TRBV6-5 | CASSYSGTPDYEQYF | TGTGCCAGCAGTTACTCGGGGACACCTGACTACGAGCAGTACTTC
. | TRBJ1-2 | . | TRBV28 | CASSPGGYYGYTF | TGTGCCAGCAGTCCCGGGGGGTACTATGGCTACACCTTC
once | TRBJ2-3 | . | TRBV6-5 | CASSYPFSTDTQYF | TGTGCCAGCAGTTACCCCTTCAGCACAGATACGCAGTATTTT
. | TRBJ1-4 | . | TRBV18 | CASSPTGGVNEKLFF | TGTGCCAGCTCACCAACCGGGGGGGTGAATGAAAAACTGTTTTTT
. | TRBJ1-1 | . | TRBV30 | CAWAEGGHAFF | TGTGCCTGGGCCGAGGGGGGGCATGCTTTCTTT
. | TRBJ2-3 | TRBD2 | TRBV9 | CASSVGGGRGTDTQYF | TGTGCCAGCAGCGTAGGGGGCGGGAGAGGCACAGATACGCAGTATTTT
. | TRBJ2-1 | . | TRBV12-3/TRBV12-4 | CASTPGAGLFF | TGTGCCAGCACCCCTGGCGCTGGGCTTTTCTTC
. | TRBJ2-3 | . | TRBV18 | CASSDTIGILADTQYF | TGTGCCAGCTCCGATACTATTGGAATTCTGGCAGATACGCAGTATTTT
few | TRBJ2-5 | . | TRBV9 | CASSVRTEETQYF | TGTGCCAGCAGCGTAAGGACAGAAGAGACCCAGTACTTC
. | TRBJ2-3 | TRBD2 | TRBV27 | CASTRRASGRASGDTQYF | TGTGCCAGCACTCGACGGGCTAGCGGGAGGGCGAGTGGAGATACGCAGTATTTT
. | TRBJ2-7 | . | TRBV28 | CASSPPLEGYEQYF | TGTGCCAGCAGTCCCCCACTAGAGGGTTACGAGCAGTACTTC
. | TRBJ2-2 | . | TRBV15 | CATGRGTFDTGELFF | TGTGCCACTGGGAGGGGGACATTCGACACCGGGGAGCTGTTTTTT
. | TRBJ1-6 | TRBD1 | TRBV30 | CAWKIQGGDSPLHF | TGTGCCTGGAAAATACAGGGGGGAGATTCACCCCTCCACTTT
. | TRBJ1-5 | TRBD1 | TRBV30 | CAWSGGQGHQPQHF | TGTGCCTGGAGTGGGGGACAGGGACATCAGCCCCAGCATTTT
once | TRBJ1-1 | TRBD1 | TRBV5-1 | CASSPGTENTEAFF | TGCGCCAGCAGCCCGGGGACAGAGAACACTGAAGCTTTCTTT
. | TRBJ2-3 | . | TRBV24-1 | CATSDFNTQYF | TGTGCCACCAGTGATTTCAATACGCAGTATTTT
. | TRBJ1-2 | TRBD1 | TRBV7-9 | CASSSGQGGYTF | TGTGCCAGCAGCTCGGGACAGGGGGGCTACACCTTC
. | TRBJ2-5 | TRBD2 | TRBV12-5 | CASGSSSGQETQYF | TGTGCTAGTGGTTCCTCTAGCGGACAAGAGACCCAGTACTTC
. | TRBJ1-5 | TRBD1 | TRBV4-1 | CASSQGGTGDQPQHF | TGCGCCAGCAGCCAAGGGGGGACAGGGGATCAGCCCCAGCATTTT
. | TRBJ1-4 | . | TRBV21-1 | CASSRAEKLFF | TGTGCCAGCAGCCGCGCCGAAAAACTGTTTTTT
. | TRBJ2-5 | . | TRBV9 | CASSPGDSPEEETQYF | TGTGCCAGCAGCCCAGGGGATTCTCCCGAAGAGGAGACCCAGTACTTC
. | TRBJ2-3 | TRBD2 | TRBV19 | CASSLAGELTDTQYF | TGTGCCAGTAGTCTAGCGGGAGAACTCACAGATACGCAGTATTTT
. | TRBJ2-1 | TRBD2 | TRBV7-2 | CASSPGTSLFF | TGTGCCAGCAGCCCCGGGACTAGCTTGTTCTTC
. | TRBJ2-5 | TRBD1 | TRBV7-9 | CASSWGQLQETQYF | TGTGCCAGCAGCTGGGGACAGCTCCAAGAGACCCAGTACTTC
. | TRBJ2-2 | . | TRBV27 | CASSPRGQIAGELFF | TGTGCCAGCAGTCCCCGGGGTCAAATAGCCGGGGAGCTGTTTTTT
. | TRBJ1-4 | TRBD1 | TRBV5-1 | CASSLAVQGAGDEKLFF | TGCGCCAGCAGCTTGGCCGTTCAGGGGGCAGGTGATGAAAAACTGTTTTTT
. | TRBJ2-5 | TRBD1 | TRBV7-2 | CASSSGQGPETQYF | TGTGCCAGCAGCTCAGGACAGGGTCCCGAGACCCAGTACTTC